A selection of T cell receptor beta chains follows, all from one sample in a study of OX40 agonist ivuxolimab in advanced cancers. Assay used: immunoSEQ multiplex PCR; TCRdb lists only in-frame clones, some missing. The data contain about 50,000 clones, 86% of them singletons. Sequenced material: CD4+ or CD8+ T cells sorted from blood, taken in a trial of the OX40 agonist ivuxolimab. The receptors here all came from an adult with an advanced solid tumor such as melanoma, head and neck, liver or kidney cancer. Each CDR3 is given without its conserved first and last residue.

AISESPQIRPTGNYGYT,TRBV10-3,TRBJ1-2
ASSPPRGIPGCT,TRBV18,TRBJ1-2
ASSESSGNEETQY,TRBV6-4,TRBJ2-5
ASSLVGTFTDTQY,TRBV5-1,TRBJ2-3
ATSDPLAGASYNEQF,TRBV15,TRBJ2-1
ASSGRDRGNYGYT,TRBV6-5,TRBJ1-2
ASSQAGQGPYEQY,TRBV4-2,NA
ASSHIRGTEAF,TRBV18,TRBJ1-1
ASSQGLAGYGEQY,TRBV14,TRBJ2-7
ASEVGGQGGQPQH,TRBV6-1,TRBJ1-5
ASSDSPGGVSGYT,TRBV6-4,TRBJ1-2
ASSLLGVMNTEAF,TRBV7-2,TRBJ1-1
AWMRSRSGNTIY,TRBV30,TRBJ1-3
ASSEDSGGETQY,TRBV6-1,TRBJ2-5
ATYTQGAGNTIY,TRBV6-4,TRBJ1-3
ASSDSRDSSSGANVLT,TRBV6-4,TRBJ2-6
ASREGYNSPLH,TRBV7-8,TRBJ1-6
ASRPGEGSYEQY,TRBV7-9,TRBJ2-7
ASSTWTGIDTEAF,TRBV5-4,TRBJ1-1
ASRRGGQSPLH,TRBV19,TRBJ1-6
ASSQSRTQY,TRBV28,TRBJ2-3
ASSRIAGTGEAEQF,TRBV18,TRBJ2-1